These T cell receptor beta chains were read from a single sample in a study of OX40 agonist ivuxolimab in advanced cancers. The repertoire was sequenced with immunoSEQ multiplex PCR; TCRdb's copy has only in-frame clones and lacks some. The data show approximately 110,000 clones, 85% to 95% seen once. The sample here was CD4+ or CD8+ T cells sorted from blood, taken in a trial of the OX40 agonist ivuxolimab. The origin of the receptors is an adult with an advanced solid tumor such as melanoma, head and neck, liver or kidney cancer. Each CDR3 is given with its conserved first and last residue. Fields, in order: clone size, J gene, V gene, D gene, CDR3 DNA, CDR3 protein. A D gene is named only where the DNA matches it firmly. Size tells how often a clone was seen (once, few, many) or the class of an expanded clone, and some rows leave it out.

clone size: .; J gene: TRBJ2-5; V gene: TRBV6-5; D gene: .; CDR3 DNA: TGTGCCAGCAGTTACTCGATGCAGGGCCTGGGGGAGACCCAGTACTTC; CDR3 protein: CASSYSMQGLGETQYF
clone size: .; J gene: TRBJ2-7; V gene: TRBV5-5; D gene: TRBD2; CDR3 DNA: TGTGCCAGCAGCTTGCTGAGGGCGGGAGGGCATTCCTACGAGCAGTACTTC; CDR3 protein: CASSLLRAGGHSYEQYF
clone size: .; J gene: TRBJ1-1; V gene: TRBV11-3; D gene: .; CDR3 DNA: TGTGCCAGCAGCTTAGCCTGGGAAACGGGCCGGACTGAAGCTTTCTTT; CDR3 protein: CASSLAWETGRTEAFF
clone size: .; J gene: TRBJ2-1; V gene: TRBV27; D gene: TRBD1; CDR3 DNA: TGTGCCAGCAGCCCTCTCGGGACAGGTCACTACAATGAGCAGTTCTTC; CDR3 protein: CASSPLGTGHYNEQFF
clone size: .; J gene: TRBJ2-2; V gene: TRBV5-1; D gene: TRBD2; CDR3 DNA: TGCGCCAGCAGACTAGCGGGAGGAGGGACCGGGGAGCTGTTTTTT; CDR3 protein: CASRLAGGGTGELFF
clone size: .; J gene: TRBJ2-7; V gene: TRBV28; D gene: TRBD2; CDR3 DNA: TGTGCCAGCAGGTCTCCGGGAGGAGGGTACGAGCAGTACTTC; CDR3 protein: CASRSPGGGYEQYF
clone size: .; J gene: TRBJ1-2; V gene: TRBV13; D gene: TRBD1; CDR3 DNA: TGTGCCAGCAGCCACGGACAGGGGGCTGTTGGCTACACCTTC; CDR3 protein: CASSHGQGAVGYTF
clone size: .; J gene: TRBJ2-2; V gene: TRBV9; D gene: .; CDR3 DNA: TGTGCCAGCAGCGTCCGACAGGAGGCACGGAACACCGGGGAGCTGTTTTTT; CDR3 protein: CASSVRQEARNTGELFF
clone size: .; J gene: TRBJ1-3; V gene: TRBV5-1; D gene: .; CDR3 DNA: TGCGCCAGCAGCTTGGTTCCAACAGCCCGCTCTGGAAACACCATATATTTT; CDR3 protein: CASSLVPTARSGNTIYF
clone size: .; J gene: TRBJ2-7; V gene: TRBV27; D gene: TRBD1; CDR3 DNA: TGTGCCAGCAGTTTTGGGACAGGGGACGCCTACTCCTACGAGCAGTACTTC; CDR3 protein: CASSFGTGDAYSYEQYF
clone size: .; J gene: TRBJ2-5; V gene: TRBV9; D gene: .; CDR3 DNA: TGTGCCAGCAGCGTAGGACATCTGGGCCCCGAGACCCAGTACTTC; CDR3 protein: CASSVGHLGPETQYF
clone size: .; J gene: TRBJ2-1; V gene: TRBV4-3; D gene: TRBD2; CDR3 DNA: TGCGCCAGCAGCCAAGAATTCATCGCGGGAGGGCGGAATGAGCAGTTCTTC; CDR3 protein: CASSQEFIAGGRNEQFF
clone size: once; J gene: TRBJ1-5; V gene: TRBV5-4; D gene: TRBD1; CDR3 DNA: TGTGCCAGCAGCTTTGGGACAGGGAATAATCAGCCCCAGCATTTT; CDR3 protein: CASSFGTGNNQPQHF
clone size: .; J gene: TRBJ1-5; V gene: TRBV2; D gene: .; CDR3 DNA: TGTGCCAGCAGTGATCGGGTGGGTCAGCCCCAGCATTTT; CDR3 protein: CASSDRVGQPQHF
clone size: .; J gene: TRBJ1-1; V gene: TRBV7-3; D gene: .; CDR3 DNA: TGTGCCAGCAGCCCATTCCCGAACACTGAAGCTTTCTTT; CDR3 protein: CASSPFPNTEAFF
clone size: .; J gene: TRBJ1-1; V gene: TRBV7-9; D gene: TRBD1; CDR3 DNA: TGTGCCAGCAGCATGGGGACAGGAGACACTGAAGCTTTCTTT; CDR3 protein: CASSMGTGDTEAFF
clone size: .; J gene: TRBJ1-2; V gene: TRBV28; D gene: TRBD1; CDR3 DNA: TGTGCCAGCAGTTACACAGGGGGAGGAGGTAGAGGCTACACCTTC; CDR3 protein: CASSYTGGGGRGYTF